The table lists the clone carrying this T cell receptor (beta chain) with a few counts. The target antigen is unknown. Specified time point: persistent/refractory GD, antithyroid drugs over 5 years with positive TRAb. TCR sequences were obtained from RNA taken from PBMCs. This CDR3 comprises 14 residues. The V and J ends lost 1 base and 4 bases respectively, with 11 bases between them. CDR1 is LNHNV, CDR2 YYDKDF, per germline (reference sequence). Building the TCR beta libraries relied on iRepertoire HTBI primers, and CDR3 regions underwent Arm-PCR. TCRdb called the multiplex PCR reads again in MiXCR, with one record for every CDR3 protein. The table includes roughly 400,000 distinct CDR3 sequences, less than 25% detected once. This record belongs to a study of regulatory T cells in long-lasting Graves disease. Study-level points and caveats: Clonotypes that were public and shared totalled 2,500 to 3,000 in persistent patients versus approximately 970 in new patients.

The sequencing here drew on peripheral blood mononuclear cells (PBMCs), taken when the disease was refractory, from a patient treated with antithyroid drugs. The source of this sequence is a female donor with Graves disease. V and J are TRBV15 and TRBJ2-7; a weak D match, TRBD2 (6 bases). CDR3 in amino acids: CATSRGAGGYEQYF. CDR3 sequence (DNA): TGTGCCACCAGCAGAGGAGCCGGGGGTTACGAGCAGTACTTC. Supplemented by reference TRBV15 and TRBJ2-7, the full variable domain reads DAMVIQNPRYQVTQFGKPVTLSCSQTLNHNVMYWYQQKSSQAPKLLFHYYDKDFNNEADTPDNFQSRRPNTSFCFLDIRSPGLGDTAMYLCATSRGAGGYEQYFGPGTRLTVT.